This T cell receptor (beta chain) came from a study of blood T cell repertoires in COVID-19. For the study at large: PBMCs, B-cell-depleted T cells, or T cells provided the cDNA or gDNA that made up the material.

Data came from immunoSEQ multiplex PCR; TCRdb stores just in-frame clones and leaves some out. The table lists 100,000 to 150,000 clones, over 85% of them singletons. Those enrolled in Seattle joined during active infection and were followed longitudinally afterward. This clonotype originated in a man between 60 and 75 years old with COVID-19, enrolled during active disease. Input material: peripheral blood.

The CDR3 DNA sequence: TGTGCCAGCGCACTAGCGGGACTCGGGGAGCTGTTTTTT. This gives the protein CASALAGLGELFF. The chain joins TRBV7-3 to TRBJ2-2, with 10 bases aligning to TRBD2. Germline V CDR1 and CDR2: SGHTA, FQGTGA. The V and J ends lost 8 bases and 7 bases, in that order; junction bases with no gene match: 4. The CDR3 runs to 13 residues.